This T cell receptor (beta chain) is from a study of blood T cell repertoires in COVID-19. At the level of the study: Whether acute or convalescent, the COVID-19 samples came from the United States, Italy and Spain. Sample material is recorded as cDNA or gDNA derived from T cells, B-cell-depleted T cells, or PBMCs.

In the original processing: Using reference gene primer amplification, nucleated cell counts were estimated. Clones were read by immunoSEQ multiplex PCR, and TCRdb kept only the in-frame ones, dropping some. V, J and clone size derive from that table, while D and trimming were established from the DNA sequence. The sample holds under 85,000 clones, about 86% seen once. Germline values: CDR1 SQVTM, CDR2 ANQGSEA. CDR3 length equals 13 residues. V lost 4 bases, J lost 6 bases, and 15 bases lay in between. The chain has TRBV29-1 and TRBJ1-2; D ambiguous. The sample was peripheral blood. The origin of this receptor is a man of 80 years or more with active or convalescent COVID-19. The CDR3 loop reads CSVVVGLGDGYTF. The CDR3 nucleotides read TGCAGCGTTGTAGTAGGCTTGGGCGATGGCTACACCTTC.